A single sample is the source of the 2 T cell receptor beta chains below, sequenced in a study of blood T cells in healthy people across ages. A second PCR, run for about 7 to 11 cycles, used a sample-barcoded 5' primer plus a J-beta primer mix. TCRdb ran MiXCR on the 5' RACE reads and lists one entry per CDR3 protein. The sample shows approximately 800,000 distinct CDR3 sequences, about 55% of them seen only once. What was sequenced was blood. Receptors originate from a man older than 75 in good health.

The chain employs TRBV20-1 and TRBJ2-2; no clear D gene. From germline, CDR1 is DFQATT and CDR2 SNEGSKA (reference sequence). The CDR3 consists of 13 residues. Trimming stripped 3 bases from V and 7 bases from J, with 12 bases between. The CDR3 DNA reads as TGCAGTGCTAGGGGTGTCCCGGGCGGGGAGCTGTTTTTT. As protein: CSARGVPGGELFF.

The table lists this clonotype with a few counts. The CDR3 here is CASSTSDREETQYF. As DNA, the CDR3 is TGTGCCAGCAGCACCTCGGACAGGGAAGAGACCCAGTACTTC. V usage is TRBV12-3 or TRBV12-4 and J usage is TRBJ2-5; 8 nucleotides align to TRBD1. Trimming removed 6 bases from V and 3 bases from J; junction bases left unmatched: 6. CDR3 length: 14 amino acids.